These 22 T cell receptor beta chains came from one sample sequenced in a study of cytomegalovirus exposure and HLA in healthy donors. The table came from immunoSEQ multiplex PCR; TCRdb's copy has only in-frame clones and leaves some out. Of 82,000 or so clones listed, approximately 93% are singletons. The sample was PBMCs. The receptor source for this set is a man younger than 35 in good health and CMV-seronegative.

V usage is TRBV11-1 and J usage is TRBJ2-2; 12 bases line up with TRBD2. V trimming: 4 bases; J trimming: 6 bases; junction bases outside the gene matches: 6. The CDR3 length is 16 residues. The germline CDR1 and CDR2 sequences are SGHAT and FQDESV (reference sequence). CDR3 nucleotides: TGTGCCAGCAGCTGGAGACTAGCGGGAGTAGCCGGGGAGCTGTTTTTT. Amino acid sequence: CASSWRLAGVAGELFF. The full variable domain, its missing parts supplied by reference TRBV11-1 and TRBJ2-2, is EAEVAQSPRYKITEKSQAVAFWCDPISGHATLYWYRQILGQGPELLVQFQDESVVDDSQLPKDRFSAERLKGVDSTLKIQPAELGDSAMYLCASSWRLAGVAGELFFGEGSRLTVL.

The V gene is TRBV5-1, the J gene TRBJ2-3; 7 bases agree with TRBD1. J gave up 2 bases and V 5 bases, and 11 bases lay outside the gene matches. CDR1 SGHRS and CDR2 YFSETQ come from the germline V gene. The CDR3 covers 16 residues. CDR3 nucleotide sequence: TGCGCCAGCAGTCTCATAGGACAGGTTTACACAGATACGCAGTATTTT. Amino acids: CASSLIGQVYTDTQYF.

The chain has TRBV6-6 and TRBJ1-4; 7 nucleotides match TRBD1. This CDR3 spans 14 amino acids. Germline CDR1 and CDR2: MNHNY and SVGAGI (reference sequence). J was trimmed by 8 bases and V by 6 bases; bases with no gene match: 9. DNA for the CDR3: TGTGCCAGCAGCATAGGGGGCGCGGAGGAAAAACTGTTTTTT. It yields the protein CASSIGGAEEKLFF.

This chain links TRBV5-4 with TRBJ2-7, with D tentatively TRBD2 (5 bases). The V gene lost 0 bases and the J gene lost 1 base, with 8 bases spanning the gap. The germline V gene has CDR1 SGHNT and CDR2 YYREEE (reference sequence). This CDR3 is 14 amino acids long. The CDR3 loop reads CASSLGGESYEQYF. In DNA, the CDR3 is TGTGCCAGCAGCTTGGGTGGGGAGTCCTACGAGCAGTACTTC.

This chain joins TRBV19 and TRBJ1-5; D remains ambiguous. CDR3 length: 18 residues. Germline V lookup: CDR1 LNHDA, CDR2 SQIVND (reference sequence). The V end lost 5 bases, the J end lost 3 bases, and 23 bases lay between the germline ends. The CDR3 nucleotides read TGTGCCAGTAGTCGGTCACCTAGTGCCGGGATCTCCAATCAGCCCCAGCATTTT. This gives the protein CASSRSPSAGISNQPQHF.

The rearrangement links TRBV5-1 to TRBJ2-1; 9 positions match TRBD1. The V segment lost 7 bases and the J segment 7 bases; nucleotides outside the gene matches: 12. The CDR3 is made up of 15 amino acids. Germline CDR1 is SGHRS and CDR2 is YFSETQ. The DNA for the CDR3 is TGCGCCAGCGGGTCCGGGACAGGGCCCTGGAATGAGCAGTTCTTC. Its protein is CASGSGTGPWNEQFF.

The chain combines TRBV5-8 with TRBJ1-3; 7 bases are shared with TRBD1. V was clipped by 2 bases and J by 0 bases; unmatched bases: 2. The CDR3 runs to 15 residues. Looked up from germline, CDR1 is SGHTS and CDR2 is YDEGEE. CDR3 region: CASSLGQASGNTIYF. Written as DNA, the CDR3 is TGTGCCAGCAGCTTAGGACAGGCCTCTGGAAACACCATATATTTT.

V and J are TRBV10-3 and TRBJ1-1; D is ambiguous. Between the trimmed V and J ends, which lost 3 bases and 0 bases, there was a span of 11 bases. From germline, CDR1 is ENHRY and CDR2 SYGVKD. CDR3 length equals 15 residues. The DNA of the CDR3 is TGTGCCATCAGTGATTCGTCACTAATGAACACTGAAGCTTTCTTT. Its protein product is CAISDSSLMNTEAFF.

The genes are TRBV6-1 and TRBJ2-7, with D possibly TRBD1 on 6 matching bases. The germline gives CDR1 MNHNS, CDR2 SASEGT. The CDR3 extends over 15 amino acids. Trimming stripped 0 bases from V and 3 bases from J, with 12 bases between. Here the CDR3 DNA reads TGTGCCAGCAGTGAAGCGCGCGGCAGGGGCTACGAGCAGTACTTC. Translation gives CASSEARGRGYEQYF.

This chain uses TRBV18 with TRBJ1-1; TRBD1 matches at 7 bases. The CDR3 is made up of 15 amino acids. After removal of 1 base from V and 5 bases from J, the junction contained 7 bases not matched to a gene. The germline V gene encodes CDR1 KGHSH and CDR2 LQKENI. The CDR3 reads CASSPRSTGRTEAFF. CDR3 in DNA: TGTGCCAGCTCACCACGATCGACAGGGCGGACTGAAGCTTTCTTT.

This clone was seen a single time. This chain uses TRBV30 with TRBJ1-2; D possibly corresponds to TRBD1 (6 bases). Trimming took 8 bases from V and 4 from J, leaving 14 bases between them. Germline loops: CDR1 GTSNPN, CDR2 SVGIG (reference sequence). The CDR3 sequence is 12 residues long. The CDR3: CAAQGFIYGYTF. The CDR3 DNA follows: TGTGCCGCACAGGGTTTTATCTATGGCTACACCTTC.

J is TRBJ2-7 and V is TRBV6-6, with TRBD1 as a possible D gene (6 bases). Trimming removed 2 bases from V and 0 bases from J, with 14 bases in between. Germline CDR1 reads MNHNY; CDR2 reads SVGAGI (reference sequence). The CDR3 is made up of 16 amino acids. CDR3 loop: CASSYRRDTDSYEQYF. Written as DNA, the CDR3 is TGTGCCAGCAGTTACCGCCGGGACACCGACTCCTACGAGCAGTACTTC.

The V gene is TRBV7-8, the J gene TRBJ1-5; D gene ambiguous. Germline V gene data show CDR1 as SGHVS and CDR2 as FQNEAQ. Deletions cut 6 bases from V and 0 bases from J, with 24 bases between. CDR3 length: 19 amino acids. The CDR3 here is CASSSSRRPGSYSNQPQHF. The DNA for the CDR3 is TGTGCCAGCAGTTCTAGTCGGCGCCCTGGGAGTTATAGCAATCAGCCCCAGCATTTT.

This sequence joins TRBV6-5 and TRBJ2-2, with D hard to call. This CDR3 spans 15 amino acids. Trimming took off 2 bases at V and 3 bases at J, with 10 bases between the two ends. Germline V gene lookup returns CDR1 MNHEY and CDR2 SVGAGI. The CDR3 bases are TGTGCCAGCAGTTACACTCACGGGTACACCGGGGAGCTGTTTTTT. Its translation is CASSYTHGYTGELFF.

The CDR3 DNA reads TGTGCCACCAGCAGGTTCGGGGTCGGCGAGCAGTACTTC. The encoded protein is CATSRFGVGEQYF. The chain couples TRBV15 to TRBJ2-7, with D perhaps matching TRBD2 (5 bases). The CDR3 is 13 residues long. CDR1 and CDR2 (germline): LNHNV, YYDKDF (reference sequence). Trimming cost V 3 bases and J 6 bases, with 12 bases left between them. Using reference TRBV15 and TRBJ2-7 for the parts outside the CDR3, the full variable domain is DAMVIQNPRYQVTQFGKPVTLSCSQTLNHNVMYWYQQKSSQAPKLLFHYYDKDFNNEADTPDNFQSRRPNTSFCFLDIRSPGLGDTAMYLCATSRFGVGEQYFGPGTRLTVT.

The chain recombines TRBV30 with TRBJ1-6; no definite D call. Per the germline V gene, CDR1 is GTSNPN and CDR2 is SVGIG (reference sequence). V lost 0 bases and J lost 3, with 12 bases in between. This CDR3 is built from 16 residues. CDR3 region: CAWSVLTGNYNSPLHF. CDR3 nucleotide sequence: TGTGCCTGGAGTGTATTGACGGGGAACTATAATTCACCCCTCCACTTT.

The V call is TRBV18, the J call TRBJ2-7, with TRBD1 matching 8 bases. Trimming took 6 bases from V and 3 from J; bases not matched to a gene: 7. This CDR3 region has 14 residues. The V gene's germline CDR1 is KGHSH and CDR2 LQKENI. CDR3 DNA sequence: TGTGCCAGCTCGTCCGGACAGGGAAGCTACGAGCAGTACTTC. Its protein product is CASSSGQGSYEQYF.

V is TRBV6-1 and J is TRBJ2-7; a possible D gene is TRBD1 (6 bases). CDR1 and CDR2 (germline): MNHNS, SASEGT. Trimming took 7 bases from V and 5 from J, leaving 9 bases between them. The CDR3 covers 11 residues. The CDR3, as DNA: TGTGCCAGCAATAACAGGGACGAGCAGTACTTC. It specifies CASNNRDEQYF.

This chain connects TRBV7-3 to TRBJ2-7, with a weak D call TRBD1 (6 bases). The CDR3 has 13 amino acids. V was clipped by 4 bases and J by 4 bases, with 11 bases between them. Germline CDR1 reads SGHTA; CDR2 reads FQGTGA. CDR3 amino acids: CASSSDTGYEQYF. DNA for the CDR3: TGTGCCAGCAGCTCAGATACAGGGTACGAGCAGTACTTC.

The rearrangement links TRBV11-3 to TRBJ1-1; D not certain. The V and J ends lost 0 bases and 7 bases respectively, with 9 bases between them. The CDR3 is 13 residues long. Germline V gene data show CDR1 as SGHNT and CDR2 as YENEEA. The CDR3 loop reads CASSLEAEDEAFF. CDR3 sequence (DNA): TGTGCCAGCAGCTTAGAAGCGGAAGATGAAGCTTTCTTT. Complete variable domain (other parts from reference TRBV11-3 and TRBJ1-1): EAGVVQSPRYKIIEKKQPVAFWCNPISGHNTLYWYLQNLGQGPELLIRYENEEAVDDSQLPKDRFSAERLKGVDSTLKIQPAELGDSAVYLCASSLEAEDEAFFGQGTRLTVV.

The chain is built from TRBV28 and TRBJ1-1; D may be TRBD1 (5 bases). The CDR3 spans 13 residues. From germline, CDR1 is MDHEN and CDR2 SYDVKM. V dropped 5 bases and J dropped 9 bases, with 16 bases sitting between them. The DNA of the CDR3 is TGTGCCAGCAGTCTGCCCCTACAGGCTAAAGCTTTCTTT. Encoded protein: CASSLPLQAKAFF.

The CDR3 DNA sequence: TGTGCCACCAAGAGGCGGGAGAACACCGGGGAGCTGTTTTTT. It specifies CATKRRENTGELFF. The gene calls are TRBV10-3 and TRBJ2-2; weak D call: TRBD2 (6 bases). There are 14 residues in the CDR3. V lost 10 bases to trimming and J lost 1 base, with 13 bases between them. Germline V gene data show CDR1 as ENHRY and CDR2 as SYGVKD.